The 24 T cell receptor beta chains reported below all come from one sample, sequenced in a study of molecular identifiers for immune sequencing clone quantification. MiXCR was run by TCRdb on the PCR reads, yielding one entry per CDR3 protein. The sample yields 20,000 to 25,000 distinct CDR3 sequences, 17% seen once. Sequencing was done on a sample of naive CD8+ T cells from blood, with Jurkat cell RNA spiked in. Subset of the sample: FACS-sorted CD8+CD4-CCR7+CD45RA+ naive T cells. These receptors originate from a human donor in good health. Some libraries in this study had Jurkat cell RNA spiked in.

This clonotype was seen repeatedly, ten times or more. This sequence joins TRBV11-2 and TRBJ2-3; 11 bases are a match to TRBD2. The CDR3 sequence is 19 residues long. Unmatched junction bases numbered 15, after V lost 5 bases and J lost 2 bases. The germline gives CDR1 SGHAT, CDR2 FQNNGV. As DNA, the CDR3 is TGTGCCAGCAGCGGGGGACTAGCGGACAACCAATGGTACACAGATACGCAGTATTTT. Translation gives CASSGGLADNQWYTDTQYF. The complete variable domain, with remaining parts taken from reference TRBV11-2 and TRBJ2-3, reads EAGVAQSPRYKIIEKRQSVAFWCNPISGHATLYWYQQILGQGPKLLIQFQNNGVVDDSQLPKDRFSAERLKGVDSTLKIQPAKLEDSAVYLCASSGGLADNQWYTDTQYFGPGTRLTVL.

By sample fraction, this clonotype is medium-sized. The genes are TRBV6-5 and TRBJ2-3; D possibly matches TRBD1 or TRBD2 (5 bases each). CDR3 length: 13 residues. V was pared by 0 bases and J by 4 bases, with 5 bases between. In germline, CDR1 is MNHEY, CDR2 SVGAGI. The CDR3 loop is CASSYSGPDTQYF. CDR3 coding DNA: TGTGCCAGCAGTTACTCGGGACCAGATACGCAGTATTTT.

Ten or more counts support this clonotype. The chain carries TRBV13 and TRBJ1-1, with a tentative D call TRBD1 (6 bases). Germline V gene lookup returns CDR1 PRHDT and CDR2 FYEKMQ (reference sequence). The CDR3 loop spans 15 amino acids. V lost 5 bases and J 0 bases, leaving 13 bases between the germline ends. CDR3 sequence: CASSPFGQMNTEAFF. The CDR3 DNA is TGTGCCAGCAGCCCCTTCGGACAGATGAACACTGAAGCTTTCTTT.

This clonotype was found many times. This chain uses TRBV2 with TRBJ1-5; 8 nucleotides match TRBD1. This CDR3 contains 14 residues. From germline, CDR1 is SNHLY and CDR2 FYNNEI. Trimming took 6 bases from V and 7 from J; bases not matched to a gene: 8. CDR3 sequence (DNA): TGTGCCAGCAGCCCCGGACAGGGTGTCCAGCCCCAGCATTTT. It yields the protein CASSPGQGVQPQHF.

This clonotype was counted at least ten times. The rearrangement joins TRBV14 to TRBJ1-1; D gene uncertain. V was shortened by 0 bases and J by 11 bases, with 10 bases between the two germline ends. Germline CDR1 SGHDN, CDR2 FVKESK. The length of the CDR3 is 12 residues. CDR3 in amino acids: CASSQDPPGAFF. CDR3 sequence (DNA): TGTGCCAGCAGCCAAGATCCCCCTGGGGCTTTCTTT.

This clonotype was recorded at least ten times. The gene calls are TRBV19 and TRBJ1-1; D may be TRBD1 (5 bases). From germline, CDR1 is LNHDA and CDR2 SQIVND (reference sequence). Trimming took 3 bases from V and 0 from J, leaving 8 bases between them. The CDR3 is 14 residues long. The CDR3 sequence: CASSIPGLNTEAFF. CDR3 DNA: TGTGCCAGTAGTATTCCGGGACTGAACACTGAAGCTTTCTTT. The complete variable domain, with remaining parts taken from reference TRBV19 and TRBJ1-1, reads DGGITQSPKYLFRKEGQNVTLSCEQNLNHDAMYWYRQDPGQGLRLIYYSQIVNDFQKGDIAEGYSVSREKKESFPLTVTSAQKNPTAFYLCASSIPGLNTEAFFGQGTRLTVV.

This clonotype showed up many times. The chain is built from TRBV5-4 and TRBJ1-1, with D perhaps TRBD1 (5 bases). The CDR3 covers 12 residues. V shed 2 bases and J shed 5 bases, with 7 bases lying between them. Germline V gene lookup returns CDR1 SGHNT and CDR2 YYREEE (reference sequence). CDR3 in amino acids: CASSLEGTEAFF. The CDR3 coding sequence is TGTGCCAGCAGCTTAGAGGGGACTGAAGCTTTCTTT.

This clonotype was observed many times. CDR3 coding DNA: TGCAGTGCTAGAACCGGGACTAGCTACTACAATGAGCAGTTCTTC. Protein sequence: CSARTGTSYYNEQFF. This chain uses TRBV20-1 with TRBJ2-1; 9 nucleotides line up with TRBD2. Trimming took 2 bases from V and 3 from J; bases not matched to a gene: 5. The CDR3 has 15 residues. Germline assignment: CDR1 DFQATT and CDR2 SNEGSKA (reference sequence).

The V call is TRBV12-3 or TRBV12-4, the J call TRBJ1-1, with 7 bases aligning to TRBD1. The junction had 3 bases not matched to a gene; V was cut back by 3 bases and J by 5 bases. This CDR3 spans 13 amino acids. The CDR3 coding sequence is TGTGCCAGCAGTTTTCCAGGGGGGACTGAAGCTTTCTTT. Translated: CASSFPGGTEAFF.

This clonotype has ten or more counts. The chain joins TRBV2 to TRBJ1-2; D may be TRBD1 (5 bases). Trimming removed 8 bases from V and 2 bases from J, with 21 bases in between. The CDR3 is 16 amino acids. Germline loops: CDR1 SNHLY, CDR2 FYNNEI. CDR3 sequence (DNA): TGTGCCAGCGGAGACACCCTAGGGGTTCGGAACTATGGCTACACCTTC. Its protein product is CASGDTLGVRNYGYTF.

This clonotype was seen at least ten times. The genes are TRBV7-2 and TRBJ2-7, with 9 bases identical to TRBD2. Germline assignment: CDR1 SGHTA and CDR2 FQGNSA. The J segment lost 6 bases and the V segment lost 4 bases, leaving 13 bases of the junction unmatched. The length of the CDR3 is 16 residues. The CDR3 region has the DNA TGTGCCAGCAGCTGGGGAATGGGACTAGCAAAGGGCGAGCAGTACTTC. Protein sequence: CASSWGMGLAKGEQYF.

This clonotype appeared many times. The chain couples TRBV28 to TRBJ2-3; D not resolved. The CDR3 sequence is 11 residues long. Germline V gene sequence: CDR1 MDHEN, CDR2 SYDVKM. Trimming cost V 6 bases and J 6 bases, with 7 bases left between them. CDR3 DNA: TGTGCCAGCAGCTTTGCGGATACGCAGTATTTT. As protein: CASSFADTQYF.

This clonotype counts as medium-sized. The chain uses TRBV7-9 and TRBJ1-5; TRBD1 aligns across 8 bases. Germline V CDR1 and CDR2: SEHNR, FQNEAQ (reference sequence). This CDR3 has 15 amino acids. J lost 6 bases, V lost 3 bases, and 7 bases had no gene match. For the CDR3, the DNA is TGTGCCAGCAGCTTGGACAGGGAATTTGGTCAGCCCCAGCATTTT. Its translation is CASSLDREFGQPQHF.

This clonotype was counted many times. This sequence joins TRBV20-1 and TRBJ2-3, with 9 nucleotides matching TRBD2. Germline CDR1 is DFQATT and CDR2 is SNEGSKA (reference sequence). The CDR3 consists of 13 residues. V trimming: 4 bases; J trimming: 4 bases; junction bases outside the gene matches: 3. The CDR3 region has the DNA TGCAGTGCTATGGGACTAGCAGCAGATACGCAGTATTTT. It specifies CSAMGLAADTQYF.

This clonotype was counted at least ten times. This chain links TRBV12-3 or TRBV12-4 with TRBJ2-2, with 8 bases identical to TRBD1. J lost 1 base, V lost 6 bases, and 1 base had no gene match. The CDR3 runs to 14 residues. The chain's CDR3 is CASRGQGNTGELFF. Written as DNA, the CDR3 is TGTGCCAGCAGAGGACAGGGGAACACCGGGGAGCTGTTTTTT.

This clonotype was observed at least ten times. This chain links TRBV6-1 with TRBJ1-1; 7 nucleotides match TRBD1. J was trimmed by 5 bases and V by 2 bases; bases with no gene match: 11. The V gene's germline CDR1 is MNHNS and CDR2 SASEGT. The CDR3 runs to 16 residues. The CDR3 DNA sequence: TGTGCCAGCAGTGAATCCGCCCCAGGGGGTTGGACTGAAGCTTTCTTT. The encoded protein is CASSESAPGGWTEAFF.

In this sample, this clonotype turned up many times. This CDR3 reads CSAREGTSLWQYF. Written as DNA, the CDR3 is TGCAGTGCTAGAGAGGGGACAAGCCTGTGGCAGTACTTC. The genes are TRBV20-1 and TRBJ2-7; possibly TRBD1 for D (6 bases). The germline CDR1 and CDR2 sequences are DFQATT and SNEGSKA (reference sequence). The CDR3 contains 13 residues. The V gene lost 0 bases and the J gene lost 9 bases, with 15 bases spanning the gap.

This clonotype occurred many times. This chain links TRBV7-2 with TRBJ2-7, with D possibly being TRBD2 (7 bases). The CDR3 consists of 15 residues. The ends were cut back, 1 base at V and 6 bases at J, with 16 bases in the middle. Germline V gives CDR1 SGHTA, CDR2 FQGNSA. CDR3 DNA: TGTGCCAGCAGCTTAGAGGGGGGGCCCCTTGCCGAGCAGTACTTC. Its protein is CASSLEGGPLAEQYF. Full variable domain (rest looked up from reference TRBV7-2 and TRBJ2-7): GAGVSQSPSNKVTEKGKDVELRCDPISGHTALYWYRQSLGQGLEFLIYFQGNSAPDKSGLPSDRFSAERTGGSVSTLTIQRTQQEDSAVYLCASSLEGGPLAEQYFGPGTRLTVT.

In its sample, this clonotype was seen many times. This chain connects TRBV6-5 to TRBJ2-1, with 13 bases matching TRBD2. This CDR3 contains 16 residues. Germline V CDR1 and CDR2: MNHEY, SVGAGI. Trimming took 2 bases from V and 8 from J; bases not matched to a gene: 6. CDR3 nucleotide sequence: TGTGCCAGCAGTTACCTTACTAGCGGGGGGGCCTATGAGCAGTTCTTC. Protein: CASSYLTSGGAYEQFF.

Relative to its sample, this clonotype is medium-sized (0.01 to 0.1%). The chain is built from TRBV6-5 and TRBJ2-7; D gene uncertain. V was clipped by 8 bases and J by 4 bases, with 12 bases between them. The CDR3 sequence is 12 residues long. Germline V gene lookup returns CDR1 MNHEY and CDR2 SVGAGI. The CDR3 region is CASGPSRYEQYF. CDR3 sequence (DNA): TGTGCCAGCGGCCCCAGTAGGTACGAGCAGTACTTC.

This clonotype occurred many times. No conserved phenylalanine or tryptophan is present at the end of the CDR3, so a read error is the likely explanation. CDR3 protein: CASSPGTASTDTQYL. Here the CDR3 DNA reads TGTGCCAGCTCCCCCGGGACGGCAAGCACAGATACGCAGTATCTT. The chain combines TRBV18 with TRBJ2-3, with D perhaps assigned TRBD1 or TRBD2 (5 bases each). V lost 6 bases and J 0 bases, leaving 13 bases between the germline ends. The germline V gene has CDR1 KGHSH and CDR2 LQKENI. The CDR3 totals 15 residues.

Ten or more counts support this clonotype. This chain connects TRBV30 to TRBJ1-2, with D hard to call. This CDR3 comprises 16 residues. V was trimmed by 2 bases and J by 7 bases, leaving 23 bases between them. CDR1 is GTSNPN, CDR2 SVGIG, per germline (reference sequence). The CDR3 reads CAWSPSTPPRRSGYTF. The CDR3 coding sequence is TGTGCCTGGAGTCCTTCCACGCCCCCCAGGAGGTCTGGCTACACCTTC.

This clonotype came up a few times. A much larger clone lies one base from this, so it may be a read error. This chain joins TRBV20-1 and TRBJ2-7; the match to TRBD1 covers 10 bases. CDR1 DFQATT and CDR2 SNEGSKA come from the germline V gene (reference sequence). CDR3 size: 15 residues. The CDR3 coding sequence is TGCAGTGCTAGAGACTACACGGACAGGGGGGACGAGCGGTACTTC. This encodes CSARDYTDRGDERYF.

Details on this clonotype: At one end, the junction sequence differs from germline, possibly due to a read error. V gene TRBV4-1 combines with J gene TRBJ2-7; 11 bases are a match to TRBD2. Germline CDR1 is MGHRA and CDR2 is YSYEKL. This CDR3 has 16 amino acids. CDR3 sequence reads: CTSSQAGTSGRYEQYF. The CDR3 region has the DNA TGCACCAGCAGCCAAGCAGGGACTAGCGGCAGATACGAGCAGTACTTC.